This T cell receptor beta chain was found in a study of blood T cells in healthy people across ages (dated by TCRdb to the mid-2010s). Regarding the complete study: In model experiments, roughly one uniquely barcoded TCR beta cDNA molecule per two T cells was captured by template switching. To track age-related changes in TCR beta repertoire diversity, the study relied on deep sequencing normalized with unique cDNA molecular identifiers. The donors were divided into four age groups: young (average approximately 17 years), middle-aged (about 39), aged (62) and long-lived (around 87). To avoid experimental bias, donors of different ages were distributed randomly across sequencing lanes. The study analyzed two additional independent replicas of 1 million unique cDNA reads from the same blood draw for two donors, one aged 18 to 29 and one aged 80 or older. The paper as a whole reports these results and caveats: Bulk unsorted PBMC profiling prevented conclusive comparison of naive and antigen-experienced compartments. As age increased, observed TCR beta diversity per million T cells dropped in a roughly linear way, and a significant reduction was already evident by age 40. Compared with the aged group, the long-lived group had more naive CD4+ T cells, fewer expanded clones and increased TCR diversity, suggesting age selection. Estimates of total diversity based on one million sequenced T cells were considered lower bounds and underestimates. There was a strong correlation between observed TCR beta diversity and the percentage of naive T cells measured by flow cytometry. The CMV infection status of donors was not known, potentially confounding age-related changes in expanded clonotypes.

V is pared back by 0 bases and J by 12 bases, with 12 bases lying between the germline termini. CDR1 and CDR2 were assigned from the germline V gene (reference sequence) as LGHDT and YNNKEL. Spanning cysteine to phenylalanine, the CDR3 consists of 13 amino acids. The entry retains the CDR3 DNA only, 39 bases that are in frame from base 1. In regard to this clonotype: Which antigen it targets is not known. No base qualities exist here, and no much larger clone lies one base off it.

The roughly 39 donors, aged about 6 to 95 years, were systemically healthy Caucasian individuals from Russia. Each donor gave roughly 9 milliliters of peripheral blood, drawn into EDTA-treated Vacutainer tubes. Ficoll-Paque density-gradient centrifugation was used to isolate PBMCs, with at least 7 million obtained per sample. Trizol reagent was used to extract total RNA from the PBMCs, yielding at least 6 micrograms per sample. For every donor, an aliquot of PBMCs went through flow cytometry to measure the percentages of naive CD45RAhigh/CD27high T cells. The library relied on 5' RACE. Sequenced using an Illumina HiSeq 2500. The second PCR ran for roughly 6 to 11 cycles and used a J-beta primer mix along with a sample-barcoded 5' primer. A template-switch 5' adaptor carrying 12 random nucleotides introduced a unique molecular identifier onto each TCR beta cDNA molecule. At least 2.5 million CDR3-containing paired-end reads were obtained from each sample. All of the RNA was converted into first-strand cDNA using the Mint cDNA synthesis kit, with a TRBC-specific oligonucleotide serving as the primer. Following uracil-DNA glycosylase treatment, a first 18-cycle PCR with universal primers M1SS and BC2_uni_R was performed on all cDNA. The published analysis was carried out like this. For normalization, 1 million high-quality reads were randomly selected from each sample, with every read carrying a distinct molecular identifier. Reads with shared molecular identifiers were discarded instead of being binned into consensus sequences. MiTCR, run with a Q25 quality threshold and the strictest error-elimination algorithm, handled CDR3 identification, clonotype clustering and error correction. A nonparametric unseen species model using Euler transformation provided a lower-bound estimate of total TCR beta diversity. The raw public data were reprocessed by TCRdb itself: fastp quality trimming at Q25, MiXCR clonotype calling, in-frame beta chains only. Rows matching on CDR3 protein sequence are summarized as one entry with the most common DNA and genes. The V and J calls here are based on TCRdb, not the publication. Across this sample there are around 1.7 million distinct CDR3 sequences, with approximately 28% seen only once. Clones ranked in the top ten supply about 8% of the sample.

Recombination linked TRBV3-1 to TRBJ2-4, with no confident D gene call. Sequencing was performed on blood. This TCR derives from a woman in her thirties in good health. The nucleotides are TGTGCCAGCAGCCAAGACTCGTTTGCGCCTCAGTACTTC. Its protein product is CASSQDSFAPQYF.